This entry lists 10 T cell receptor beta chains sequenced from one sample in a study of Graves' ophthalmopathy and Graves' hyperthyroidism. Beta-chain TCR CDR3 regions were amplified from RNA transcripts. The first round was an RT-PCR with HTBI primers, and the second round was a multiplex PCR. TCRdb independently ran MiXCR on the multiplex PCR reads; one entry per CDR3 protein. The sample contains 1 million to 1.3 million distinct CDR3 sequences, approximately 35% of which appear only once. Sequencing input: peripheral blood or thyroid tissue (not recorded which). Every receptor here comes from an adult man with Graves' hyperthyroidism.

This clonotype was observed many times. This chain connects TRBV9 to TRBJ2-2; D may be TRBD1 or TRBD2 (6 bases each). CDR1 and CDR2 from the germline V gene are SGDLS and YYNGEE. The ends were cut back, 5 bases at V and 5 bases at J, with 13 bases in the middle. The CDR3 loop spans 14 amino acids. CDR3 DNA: TGTGCCAGCAGTGGCAGGGGAGGAACCGGGGAGCTGTTTTTT. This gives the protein CASSGRGGTGELFF.

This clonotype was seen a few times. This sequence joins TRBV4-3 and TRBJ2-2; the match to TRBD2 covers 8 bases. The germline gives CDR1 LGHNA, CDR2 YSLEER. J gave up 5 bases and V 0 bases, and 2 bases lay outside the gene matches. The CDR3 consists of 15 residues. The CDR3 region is CASSQDPSGTGELFF. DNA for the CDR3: TGCGCCAGCAGCCAAGATCCTAGCGGGACCGGGGAGCTGTTTTTT.

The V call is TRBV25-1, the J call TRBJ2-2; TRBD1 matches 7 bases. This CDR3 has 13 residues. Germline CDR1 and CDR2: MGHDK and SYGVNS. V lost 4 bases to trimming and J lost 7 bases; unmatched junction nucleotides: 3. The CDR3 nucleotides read TGTGCCAGCAGTGCGAGGACAGGCGGGGAGCTGTTTTTT. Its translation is CASSARTGGELFF.

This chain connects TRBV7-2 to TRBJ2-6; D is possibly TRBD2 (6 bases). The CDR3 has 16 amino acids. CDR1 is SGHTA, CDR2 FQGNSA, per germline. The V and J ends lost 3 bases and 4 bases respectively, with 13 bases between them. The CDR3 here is CASSFISGSGANVLTF. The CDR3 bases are TGTGCCAGCAGCTTCATCAGCGGGTCCGGGGCCAACGTCCTGACTTTC.

The CDR3 protein is CSLAAGQPTF. The CDR3 region has the DNA TGCAGCTTAGCGGCCGGGCAGCCCACCTTC. The genes are TRBV29-1 and TRBJ1-2, with unresolved D. CDR1 and CDR2 from the germline V gene are SQVTM and ANQGSEA. Trimming removed 8 bases at V and 13 bases at J, with 17 bases between. The CDR3 consists of 10 residues.

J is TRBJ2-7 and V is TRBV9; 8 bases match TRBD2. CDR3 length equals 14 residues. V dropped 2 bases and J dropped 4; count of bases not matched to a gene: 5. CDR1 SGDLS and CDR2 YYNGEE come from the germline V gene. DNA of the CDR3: TGTGCCAGCAGCGTTAGCGGGGCAGGGTACGAGCAGTACTTC. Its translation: CASSVSGAGYEQYF.

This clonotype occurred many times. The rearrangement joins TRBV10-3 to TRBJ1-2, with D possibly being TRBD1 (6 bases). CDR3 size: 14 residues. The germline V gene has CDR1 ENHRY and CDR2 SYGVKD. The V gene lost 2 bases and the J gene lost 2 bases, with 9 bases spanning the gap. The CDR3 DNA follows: TGTGCCATCAGTGAGAGTCAGGGGAACTATGGCTACACCTTC. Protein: CAISESQGNYGYTF.

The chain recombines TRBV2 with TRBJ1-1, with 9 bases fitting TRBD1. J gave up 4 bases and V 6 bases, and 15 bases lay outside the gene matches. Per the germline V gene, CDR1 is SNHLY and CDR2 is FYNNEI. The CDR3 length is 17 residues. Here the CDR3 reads CASRRDRDAVFITEAFF. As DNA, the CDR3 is TGTGCCAGCAGAAGGGACAGGGATGCGGTATTTATCACTGAAGCTTTCTTT.

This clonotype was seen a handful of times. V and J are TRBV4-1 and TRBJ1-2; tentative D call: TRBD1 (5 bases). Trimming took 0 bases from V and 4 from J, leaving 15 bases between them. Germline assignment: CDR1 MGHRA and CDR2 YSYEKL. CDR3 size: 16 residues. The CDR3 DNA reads TGCGCCAGCAGCCAAGATCTCAGGGAGGGGAGCTATGGCTACACCTTC. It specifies CASSQDLREGSYGYTF.

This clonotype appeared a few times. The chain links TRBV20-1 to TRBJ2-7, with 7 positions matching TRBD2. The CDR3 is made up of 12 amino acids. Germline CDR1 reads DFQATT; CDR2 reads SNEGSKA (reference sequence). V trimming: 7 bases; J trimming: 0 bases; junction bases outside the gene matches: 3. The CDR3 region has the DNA TGCAGTGTTCCGGGGGGCTCCTACGAGCAGTACTTC. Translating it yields CSVPGGSYEQYF.